A single sample gave rise to the 20 T cell receptor beta chains below, sequenced in a study of T cell repertoires in cytomegalovirus infection. TCRdb used MiXCR to reprocess the reads, holding one entry per CDR3 protein. The repertoire consists of more than 400,000 distinct CDR3 sequences, with roughly 29% occurring once and the leading ten covering around 13%. Material for sequencing was PBMCs. The receptors were gathered from a human donor in good health (CMV status not recorded). Some clones in this sample may be carry-over from other donors' samples.

The J gene is TRBJ2-5, the V gene TRBV29-1; no definite D call. Germline V gene sequence: CDR1 SQVTM, CDR2 ANQGSEA. The CDR3 length is 11 residues. Trimming shortened V by 3 bases and J by 5 bases, and 7 bases separated the two germline ends. For the CDR3, the DNA is TGCAGCGTTGACAAGGCGGAGACCCAGTACTTC. Its protein product is CSVDKAETQYF.

Only a few counts were recorded for this clonotype. This chain connects TRBV5-6 to TRBJ2-3; 7 nucleotides match TRBD1. V gave up 2 bases and J gave up 6 bases; unmatched junction bases: 9. Germline V CDR1 and CDR2: SGHDT, YYEEEE. The CDR3 has 15 amino acids. In DNA form, the CDR3 reads TGTGCCAGCAGCTTACGGGACAGTCGTTATGATACGCAGTATTTT. Encoded protein: CASSLRDSRYDTQYF.

The J gene is TRBJ2-7, the V gene TRBV4-1, with 9 bases that match TRBD2. CDR3 length: 16 residues. Germline V gene data show CDR1 as MGHRA and CDR2 as YSYEKL. The junction had 3 bases not matched to a gene; V was cut back by 0 bases and J by 0 bases. The CDR3 sequence: CASSQERRGGSYEQYF. CDR3 DNA sequence: TGCGCCAGCAGCCAAGAAAGGCGGGGGGGCTCCTACGAGCAGTACTTC.

This rearrangement joins TRBV4-1 to TRBJ1-2, with TRBD1 matching over 8 bases. Germline values: CDR1 MGHRA, CDR2 YSYEKL. The junction had 8 bases not matched to a gene; V was cut back by 1 base and J by 7 bases. The CDR3 is made up of 15 amino acids. The CDR3 spells CASSQGIRGQVGYTF. The CDR3 DNA reads as TGCGCCAGCAGCCAAGGGATCAGGGGGCAGGTTGGCTACACCTTC.

This clonotype was seen a few times. The chain links TRBV6-2 or TRBV6-3 to TRBJ2-1; D possibly uses TRBD1 or TRBD2 (5 bases each). V was cut by 0 bases and J by 2 bases, with 11 bases left in between. Germline V CDR1 and CDR2: MNHEY, SVGEGT. The length of the CDR3 is 16 residues. The CDR3 DNA is TGTGCCAGCAGTTACTCAGGCTTGGGGGCCTACAATGAGCAGTTCTTC. The encoded protein is CASSYSGLGAYNEQFF.

This clonotype was detected only a few times. V gene TRBV12-3 or TRBV12-4 combines with J gene TRBJ1-4; TRBD1 matches 7 bases. J gave up 0 bases and V 4 bases, and 5 bases lay outside the gene matches. The length of the CDR3 is 16 residues. The CDR3 spells CASSSGQRSTNEKLFF. The DNA for the CDR3 is TGTGCCAGCAGTTCGGGACAGCGATCAACTAATGAAAAACTGTTTTTT.

The V gene is TRBV28, the J gene TRBJ2-3, with D perhaps assigned TRBD1 or TRBD2 (5 bases each). The CDR3 has 15 amino acids. The V gene's germline CDR1 is MDHEN and CDR2 SYDVKM. V lost 9 bases, J lost 2 bases, and 18 bases lay in between. CDR3 coding DNA: TGTGCCAGTGGGGGTAGGGCGAGTCCCACAGATACGCAGTATTTT. Protein: CASGGRASPTDTQYF.

This chain links TRBV25-1 with TRBJ1-4; D not certain. Trimming stripped 2 bases from V and 3 bases from J, with 13 bases between. The germline V gene encodes CDR1 MGHDK and CDR2 SYGVNS. CDR3 length: 16 residues. For the CDR3, the DNA is TGTGCCAGCAGTGAAGACTCCATCTACCCTAATGAAAAACTGTTTTTT. Translated, it gives CASSEDSIYPNEKLFF.

This clonotype occurred a few times. This chain connects TRBV20-1 to TRBJ2-1, with a tentative D call TRBD2 (7 bases). The CDR3 contains 13 residues. The ends were cut back, 6 bases at V and 4 bases at J, with 13 bases in the middle. CDR1 DFQATT and CDR2 SNEGSKA come from the germline V gene (reference sequence). The CDR3 is CSAQGGGYNEQFF. Here the CDR3 DNA reads TGCAGTGCCCAAGGGGGGGGATACAATGAGCAGTTCTTC.

This clonotype appeared a few times. DNA for the CDR3: TGTGCCAGCAGCCCTCTCGCCCGGGACACCCTATACGTC. Its translation: CASSPLARDTLYV. The V and J genes are TRBV7-9 and TRBJ2-7; TRBD1 is a possible D gene (6 bases). Germline CDR1 reads SEHNR; CDR2 reads FQNEAQ (reference sequence). With 5 bases removed from V and 13 bases from J, the gap between germline ends came to 21 bases. This CDR3 has 13 amino acids.

This clonotype was seen repeatedly, ten times or more. The V call is TRBV7-3, the J call TRBJ2-7; D gene ambiguous. Germline V lookup: CDR1 SGHTA, CDR2 FQGTGA. The CDR3 covers 13 residues. Trimming shortened V by 4 bases and J by 0 bases, and 7 bases separated the two germline ends. CDR3 sequence: CASSYTHSYEQYF. CDR3 DNA sequence: TGTGCCAGCAGCTATACGCACTCCTACGAGCAGTACTTC.

This clonotype was counted a few times. V is TRBV6-6 and J is TRBJ2-3; perhaps TRBD2 as D (5 bases). CDR3 length equals 14 residues. The ends were cut back, 1 base at V and 3 bases at J, with 8 bases in the middle. Germline V gives CDR1 MNHNY, CDR2 SVGAGI (reference sequence). The CDR3 DNA reads TGTGCCAGCAGTTACTTAAGAGGGACAGATACGCAGTATTTT. This translates into CASSYLRGTDTQYF.

This clonotype was seen a handful of times. The V and J genes are TRBV7-8 and TRBJ2-7; a possible D gene is TRBD2 (6 bases). CDR1 and CDR2 (germline): SGHVS, FQNEAQ. Trimming took off 3 bases at V and 2 bases at J, with 14 bases between the two ends. The CDR3 runs to 15 residues. The CDR3 sequence: CASSLGRLGTYEQYF. The CDR3 nucleotides are TGTGCCAGCAGCTTGGGGAGGCTCGGGACCTACGAGCAGTACTTC.

This clonotype appeared many times. This chain joins TRBV7-2 and TRBJ2-3, with 7 bases lining up with TRBD2. The trim removed 2 bases at V and 11 bases at J, leaving 4 bases unmatched. Germline values: CDR1 SGHTA, CDR2 FQGNSA. The CDR3 consists of 12 residues. The CDR3 sequence is CASSLRRERQYF. The CDR3 DNA reads TGTGCCAGCAGCTTAAGGCGGGAGAGGCAGTATTTT. The full variable domain, rest sourced from reference TRBV7-2 and TRBJ2-3, is GAGVSQSPSNKVTEKGKDVELRCDPISGHTALYWYRQSLGQGLEFLIYFQGNSAPDKSGLPSDRFSAERTGGSVSTLTIQRTQQEDSAVYLCASSLRRERQYFGPGTRLTVL.

This clonotype was recorded at least ten times. This chain joins TRBV6-5 and TRBJ1-3; D is undetermined. V lost 0 bases and J lost 4, with 13 bases in between. The CDR3 length is 16 residues. Per germline, CDR1 MNHEY and CDR2 SVGAGI. Written as DNA, the CDR3 is TGTGCCAGCAGTTACTCGAGCGGGGTGGAAGGAAACACCATATATTTT. As protein: CASSYSSGVEGNTIYF.

V is TRBV7-6 and J is TRBJ1-2; D remains ambiguous. The ends were cut back, 1 base at V and 8 bases at J, with 17 bases in the middle. The germline gives CDR1 SGHVS, CDR2 FNYEAQ. The CDR3 length is 15 residues. The CDR3 spells CASSLEVPRGKGYTF. The CDR3 DNA follows: TGTGCCAGCAGCTTAGAAGTTCCACGGGGAAAGGGCTACACCTTC.

The V gene is TRBV6-1, the J gene TRBJ2-3; TRBD1 matches 12 bases. This CDR3 region has 14 residues. The trim removed 7 bases at V and 4 bases at J, leaving 3 bases unmatched. Germline CDR1 is MNHNS and CDR2 is SASEGT. The chain's CDR3 is CASMGQGAADTQYF. The CDR3 DNA follows: TGTGCCAGCATGGGACAGGGGGCTGCAGATACGCAGTATTTT.

This clonotype was counted only a few times. This chain uses TRBV10-3 with TRBJ2-5, with a weak D call TRBD1 (6 bases). The CDR3 is 14 residues long. Germline values: CDR1 ENHRY, CDR2 SYGVKD. The V gene lost 10 bases and the J gene lost 4 bases, with 19 bases spanning the gap. The CDR3, as DNA: TGTGCCACGGCGAACAGGGAGAAGGGAGAGACCCAGTACTTC. Translated, it gives CATANREKGETQYF.

This clonotype was counted many times. For the CDR3, the DNA is TGTGCCAGCAGCTTAGCGCGGGGGGGGATAGGGACCGGGGAGCTGTTTTTT. Translation: CASSLARGGIGTGELFF. The chain couples TRBV7-8 to TRBJ2-2, with 9 bases identical to TRBD2. This CDR3 has 17 amino acids. V trimming: 0 bases; J trimming: 5 bases; junction bases outside the gene matches: 7. CDR1 SGHVS and CDR2 FQNEAQ come from the germline V gene.

V usage is TRBV4-3 and J usage is TRBJ1-5, with 10 bases lining up with TRBD1. The CDR3 totals 17 residues. The J segment lost 2 bases and the V segment lost 3 bases, leaving 7 bases of the junction unmatched. The germline V gene encodes CDR1 LGHNA and CDR2 YSLEER. The CDR3 protein is CASSQGPGTGGNQPQHF. As DNA, the CDR3 is TGCGCCAGCAGCCAGGGGCCCGGGACAGGGGGCAATCAGCCCCAGCATTTT.